Each of the 18 T cell receptor beta chains below was sequenced from the same sample in a study of radiotherapy plus CTLA-4 blockade in lung cancer. Generated by immunoSEQ multiplex PCR, the TCRdb table keeps only in-frame clones and is missing some. Of about 50,000 clones in the sample, roughly 73% are singletons; the top ten hold 3% to 4.5%. The material sequenced was peripheral blood, taken from a patient treated with radiotherapy plus ipilimumab. These receptor sequences come from a human donor with non-small cell lung cancer who had a complete response to radiotherapy plus ipilimumab.

The DNA of the CDR3 is TGTGCCTGGAGTGACAGGGACAATCAGCCCCAGCATTTT. It is translated as CAWSDRDNQPQHF. The chain links TRBV30 to TRBJ1-5; tentative D call: TRBD1 (6 bases). This CDR3 region has 13 residues. Trimming shortened V by 1 base and J by 3 bases, and 7 bases separated the two germline ends. The germline V gene has CDR1 GTSNPN and CDR2 SVGIG (reference sequence). Variable domain in full (rest from reference TRBV30 and TRBJ1-5): SQTIHQWPATLVQPVGSPLSLECTVEGTSNPNLYWYRQAAGRGLQLLFYSVGIGQISSEVPQNLSASRPQDRQFILSSKKLLLSDSGFYLCAWSDRDNQPQHFGDGTRLSIL.

This chain connects TRBV13 to TRBJ1-3; 9 bases map to TRBD1. V shed 3 bases, J shed 2 bases, and the junction held 17 bases outside the gene matches. The germline V gene encodes CDR1 PRHDT and CDR2 FYEKMQ (reference sequence). This CDR3 contains 20 residues. CDR3 loop: CASSFFSSQGQGGTGNTIYF. DNA for the CDR3: TGTGCCAGCAGCTTTTTTTCCTCGCAGGGACAGGGTGGCACTGGAAACACCATATATTTT. Full variable domain (rest looked up from reference TRBV13 and TRBJ1-3): AAGVIQSPRHLIKEKRETATLKCYPIPRHDTVYWYQQGPGQDPQFLISFYEKMQSDKGSIPDRFSAQQFSDYHSELNMSSLELGDSALYFCASSFFSSQGQGGTGNTIYFGEGSWLTVV.

This clone was observed a handful of times. The chain couples TRBV30 to TRBJ2-7, with no clear D. The CDR3 runs to 14 residues. V was cut by 5 bases and J by 3 bases, with 17 bases left in between. Germline-derived CDR1 and CDR2 are GTSNPN and SVGIG (reference sequence). The DNA of the CDR3 is TGTGCCTGGGGAGATACGGTGACTTACTACGAGCAGTACTTC. It yields the protein CAWGDTVTYYEQYF.

With respect to this clone: The same CDR3 can be traced to other DNA sequences in this sample. The chain has TRBV4-3 and TRBJ1-2, with 8 positions matching TRBD1. The V gene end was trimmed by 0 bases and the J gene end by 2 bases; junction bases not matched to a gene: 8. Germline CDR1 and CDR2: LGHNA and YSLEER. This CDR3 has 17 amino acids. The CDR3 loop is CASSQERADRVNYGYTF. The CDR3 region has the DNA TGCGCCAGCAGCCAAGAACGCGCGGACAGGGTGAACTATGGCTACACCTTC.

This rearrangement joins TRBV15 to TRBJ1-1; possibly TRBD1 for D (5 bases). The CDR3 is 15 residues long. V lost 5 bases and J 3 bases, leaving 16 bases between the germline ends. Germline-derived CDR1 and CDR2 are LNHNV and YYDKDF (reference sequence). CDR3 in amino acids: CATSRLIGGDTEAFF. The DNA of the CDR3 is TGTGCCACCAGCCGCCTCATCGGGGGAGACACTGAAGCTTTCTTT. The full variable domain, its missing parts supplied by reference TRBV15 and TRBJ1-1, is DAMVIQNPRYQVTQFGKPVTLSCSQTLNHNVMYWYQQKSSQAPKLLFHYYDKDFNNEADTPDNFQSRRPNTSFCFLDIRSPGLGDTAMYLCATSRLIGGDTEAFFGQGTRLTVV.

The CDR3: CASSGGQGTGQPQHF. CDR3 DNA sequence: TGTGCCAGCTCAGGAGGACAGGGGACCGGTCAGCCCCAGCATTTT. This chain joins TRBV18 and TRBJ1-5; 9 nucleotides align to TRBD1. This CDR3 contains 15 residues. Trimming cost V 5 bases and J 6 bases; bases outside gene matches: 8. Germline loops: CDR1 KGHSH, CDR2 LQKENI. The full variable domain, its missing parts supplied by reference TRBV18 and TRBJ1-5, is NAGVMQNPRHLVRRRGQEARLRCSPMKGHSHVYWYRQLPEEGLKFMVYLQKENIIDESGMPKERFSAEFPKEGPSILRIQQVVRGDSAAYFCASSGGQGTGQPQHFGDGTRLSIL.

The chain employs TRBV20-1 and TRBJ2-7, with TRBD2 as a possible D gene (6 bases). The CDR3 runs 11 residues. CDR1 is DFQATT, CDR2 SNEGSKA, per germline (reference sequence). V lost 7 bases and J lost 2, with 9 bases in between. CDR3 bases: TGCAGTGGGGAGGCAGCCTACGAGCAGTACTTC. It translates to CSGEAAYEQYF.

This chain connects TRBV6-1 to TRBJ1-2, with TRBD1 matching 7 bases. J was trimmed by 6 bases and V by 2 bases; bases with no gene match: 6. There are 14 residues in the CDR3. Germline-derived CDR1 and CDR2 are MNHNS and SASEGT. CDR3 sequence reads: CASSERQGFDGYTF. DNA of the CDR3: TGTGCCAGCAGTGAAAGACAGGGCTTCGATGGCTACACCTTC.

This clone was detected once. This CDR3 reads CASSPGQQNTEAFF. For the CDR3, the DNA is TGTGCCAGCAGTCCGGGACAGCAAAACACTGAAGCTTTCTTT. The V call is TRBV6-6, the J call TRBJ1-1, with 7 bases lining up with TRBD1. The CDR3 has 14 residues. With 5 bases clipped from V and 2 bases from J, the junction kept 5 bases outside the gene matches. The germline V gene has CDR1 MNHNY and CDR2 SVGAGI (reference sequence).

The chain combines TRBV6-1 with TRBJ2-1; 8 bases fit TRBD2. This CDR3 has 17 residues. Germline-derived CDR1 and CDR2 are MNHNS and SASEGT. Trimming took 4 bases from V and 5 from J; bases not matched to a gene: 13. CDR3 nucleotides: TGTGCCAGCAGTGCCAGGGGTTTGCGGGAGGTGGACAATGAGCAGTTCTTC. Protein: CASSARGLREVDNEQFF.

The chain links TRBV6-5 to TRBJ2-2; weak D call: TRBD1 (6 bases). Trimming took 6 bases from V and 3 from J, leaving 11 bases between them. The germline gives CDR1 MNHEY, CDR2 SVGAGI. This CDR3 comprises 14 residues. The CDR3 DNA reads TGTGCCAGCAGCAAAGGGGGTTACACCGGGGAGCTGTTTTTT. This encodes CASSKGGYTGELFF.

The chain couples TRBV5-6 to TRBJ2-7, with D possibly TRBD2 on 5 matching bases. The V gene's germline CDR1 is SGHDT and CDR2 YYEEEE. The CDR3 is 14 residues long. Trimming shortened V by 4 bases and J by 0 bases, and 11 bases separated the two germline ends. The CDR3 DNA sequence: TGTGCCAGCAGCGACACGGGGAGCTCCTACGAGCAGTACTTC. Translated, it gives CASSDTGSSYEQYF.

Relative to its sample, this clone is medium-sized (0.01 to 0.1%). The rearrangement joins TRBV5-4 to TRBJ1-2; D is unresolved. The CDR3 consists of 12 residues. V lost 4 bases and J 4 bases, leaving 8 bases between the germline ends. CDR1 is SGHNT, CDR2 YYREEE, per germline (reference sequence). This CDR3 reads CASSPDGYGYTF. The CDR3 region has the DNA TGTGCCAGCAGCCCAGATGGCTATGGCTACACCTTC.

This clone was seen more than once but under ten times. V usage is TRBV28 and J usage is TRBJ1-3; a weak D match, TRBD1 (5 bases). Per germline, CDR1 MDHEN and CDR2 SYDVKM. The CDR3 extends over 17 amino acids. The ends were cut back, 5 bases at V and 0 bases at J, with 17 bases in the middle. The CDR3 loop reads CASSPRGFRHSGNTIYF. As DNA, the CDR3 is TGTGCCAGCAGTCCGCGGGGGTTTAGACACTCTGGAAACACCATATATTTT.

In this sample, this clone turned up a few times. The chain has TRBV14 and TRBJ2-3; 11 bases map to TRBD2. V was clipped by 1 base and J by 6 bases; unmatched bases: 15. Germline CDR1 and CDR2: SGHDN and FVKESK. This CDR3 has 19 residues. The CDR3 DNA is TGTGCCAGCAGCCAAGTGGGCCTAGCGGGGGGAAGCATCTACGATACGCAGTATTTT. Its translation is CASSQVGLAGGSIYDTQYF.

The rearrangement joins TRBV18 to TRBJ2-5; D is undetermined. The DNA end is more similar to TRBJ2-7, so the J call may be wrong. CDR3 size: 14 residues. CDR1 is KGHSH, CDR2 LQKENI, per germline. CDR3 loop: CASSPETIVYEQYF. The CDR3 coding sequence is TGTGCCAGCTCACCAGAGACAATCGTCTACGAGCAGTACTTC.

V and J are TRBV7-8 and TRBJ2-1; D possibly corresponds to TRBD2 (5 bases). CDR3 length: 14 residues. Trimming shortened V by 4 bases and J by 4 bases, and 11 bases separated the two germline ends. From germline, CDR1 is SGHVS and CDR2 FQNEAQ. CDR3 bases: TGTGCCAGCAGCTCCCGCGGGTCATACAATGAGCAGTTCTTC. Amino acids: CASSSRGSYNEQFF.

The DNA of the CDR3 is TGTGCCAGCAGTTTCTTAGTTGCGGGAGTCCTCTTCATCTCCGAGCAGTACTTC. It is translated as CASSFLVAGVLFISEQYF. The rearrangement joins TRBV28 to TRBJ2-7; 7 bases fit TRBD2. Trimming cost V 3 bases and J 6 bases; bases outside gene matches: 20. This CDR3 is 18 amino acids long. Germline V gene lookup returns CDR1 MDHEN and CDR2 SYDVKM.